These 15 T cell receptor beta chains share one sample of origin, sequenced in a study of T cell responses to AZD1222 COVID-19 vaccine. Here immunoSEQ multiplex PCR was the method, and the copy in TCRdb shows in-frame clones only, minus some. The table shows roughly 160,000 clones, with roughly nine tenths occurring only once. Sequences were derived from peripheral blood, sampled on day 0 of AZD1222 vaccination. All receptors derive from an adult in good health.

The chain uses TRBV5-6 and TRBJ2-6, with 9 bases matching TRBD1. The CDR3 contains 17 residues. Germline lookup yields CDR1 SGHDT and CDR2 YYEEEE. V trimming: 3 bases; J trimming: 0 bases; junction bases outside the gene matches: 4. The CDR3 nucleotides read TGTGCCAGCAGCTCCGGGACAGGGCTCTCTGGGGCCAACGTCCTGACTTTC. Its protein is CASSSGTGLSGANVLTF.

The rearrangement uses TRBV7-9 and TRBJ1-4; D remains ambiguous. CDR1 and CDR2 (germline): SEHNR, FQNEAQ (reference sequence). V was pared by 3 bases and J by 7 bases, with 9 bases between. The CDR3 is made up of 13 amino acids. The CDR3 protein is CASSLGWSEKLFF. The DNA for the CDR3 is TGTGCCAGCAGCTTGGGGTGGAGTGAAAAACTGTTTTTT.

The chain combines TRBV30 with TRBJ2-2; 7 bases line up with TRBD1. Losses at the gene ends were 1 base for V and 4 bases for J; bases not matched to a gene: 3. Germline V lookup: CDR1 GTSNPN, CDR2 SVGIG (reference sequence). The CDR3 spans 14 residues. The CDR3 bases are TGTGCCTGGAGTGAACAGGGGACCACCGGGGAGCTGTTTTTT. Its translation: CAWSEQGTTGELFF.

V and J are TRBV5-1 and TRBJ2-5, with D perhaps assigned TRBD1 or TRBD2 (6 bases each). Germline lookup yields CDR1 SGHRS and CDR2 YFSETQ. There are 15 residues in the CDR3. Trimming took 8 bases from V and 1 from J, leaving 18 bases between them. In nucleotides, the CDR3 is TGCGCCAGTTCAGGGGCCCTAGCGAGCCAAGAGACCCAGTACTTC. Translating it yields CASSGALASQETQYF.

There are a few counts of this clone. The V and J genes are TRBV11-2 and TRBJ1-3; possibly TRBD1 for D (5 bases). Trimming took 5 bases from V and 0 from J, leaving 14 bases between them. The CDR3 runs to 16 residues. Looked up from germline, CDR1 is SGHAT and CDR2 is FQNNGV. Written as DNA, the CDR3 is TGTGCCAGCAGCCGCTGGGACCTTAGCTCTGGAAACACCATATATTTT. Its translation is CASSRWDLSSGNTIYF. The full variable domain, its missing parts supplied by reference TRBV11-2 and TRBJ1-3, is EAGVAQSPRYKIIEKRQSVAFWCNPISGHATLYWYQQILGQGPKLLIQFQNNGVVDDSQLPKDRFSAERLKGVDSTLKIQPAKLEDSAVYLCASSRWDLSSGNTIYFGEGSWLTVV.

The chain combines TRBV3-1 (or the pseudogene TRBV3-2) with TRBJ2-2; 12 bases line up with TRBD2. The CDR3 has 16 residues. Germline values: CDR1 LGHDT, CDR2 YNNKEL (reference sequence). J gave up 1 base and V 4 bases, and 1 base lay outside the gene matches. The CDR3 nucleotides are TGTGCCAGCAGCCGGACTAGCGGGAAGAACACCGGGGAGCTGTTTTTT. This translates into CASSRTSGKNTGELFF.

The chain has TRBV12-5 and TRBJ2-5, with 9 bases lining up with TRBD1. After removal of 1 base from V and 5 bases from J, the junction contained 5 bases not matched to a gene. The CDR3 is made up of 15 amino acids. Germline V gives CDR1 LGHNT, CDR2 FRNRAP. CDR3 DNA: TGTGCTAGTGGTTTGGGTCACAGGGGGCCGGAGACCCAGTACTTC. Amino acid sequence: CASGLGHRGPETQYF.

The genes are TRBV6-2 or TRBV6-3 and TRBJ2-2; D ambiguous. V was shortened by 3 bases and J by 3 bases, with 5 bases between the two germline ends. This CDR3 region has 13 residues. Germline CDR1 is MNHEY and CDR2 is SVGEGT. The CDR3 nucleotides are TGTGCCAGCAGTTATTCGTACACCGGGGAGCTGTTTTTT. It is translated as CASSYSYTGELFF.

The chain has TRBV30 and TRBJ1-2; TRBD1 matches 7 bases. The germline gives CDR1 GTSNPN, CDR2 SVGIG (reference sequence). Losses at the gene ends were 2 bases for V and 3 bases for J; bases not matched to a gene: 9. CDR3 length: 15 residues. The CDR3 DNA reads as TGTGCCTGGAGTTTTCAAACAGGGGTTCACTATGGCTACACCTTC. Translating it yields CAWSFQTGVHYGYTF.

This clone has a single count. In DNA form, the CDR3 reads TGTGCCAGCAGTGGGACAGGGGGCCTCTACGAGCAGTACTTC. This sequence encodes CASSGTGGLYEQYF. The gene calls are TRBV25-1 and TRBJ2-7; 11 bases are a match to TRBD1. The J segment lost 3 bases and the V segment lost 4 bases, leaving 2 bases of the junction unmatched. The CDR3 is 14 residues long. Per the germline V gene, CDR1 is MGHDK and CDR2 is SYGVNS.

This clone was observed a handful of times. The CDR3 protein is CASTLRSNEKLFF. CDR3 bases: TGTGCCAGCACCCTCCGCTCGAATGAAAAACTGTTTTTT. The chain joins TRBV6-6 to TRBJ1-4, with D unclear. V lost 7 bases to trimming and J lost 5 bases, with 11 bases between them. Germline CDR1 is MNHNY and CDR2 is SVGAGI (reference sequence). The CDR3 runs to 13 residues.

The V call is TRBV19, the J call TRBJ1-6; TRBD1 matches at 10 bases. Germline lookup yields CDR1 LNHDA and CDR2 SQIVND (reference sequence). The J segment lost 8 bases and the V segment lost 7 bases, leaving 11 bases of the junction unmatched. CDR3 length equals 16 residues. CDR3 sequence reads: CASTPGADRGYSPLHF. CDR3 nucleotide sequence: TGTGCCAGTACCCCCGGGGCGGACAGGGGGTATTCACCCCTCCACTTT.

The chain employs TRBV10-3 and TRBJ1-2, with D uncertain. Trimming took 3 bases from V and 7 from J, leaving 18 bases between them. Germline CDR1 and CDR2: ENHRY and SYGVKD. CDR3 size: 15 residues. CDR3 in DNA: TGTGCCATCAGTGACGCTACCTCCCCGCTTGGTGGCTACACCTTC. Residues: CAISDATSPLGGYTF.

The chain employs TRBV6-6 and TRBJ2-7, with a possible D match to TRBD1 (5 bases). Trimming took off 8 bases at V and 0 bases at J, with 14 bases between the two ends. This CDR3 has 14 residues. From germline, CDR1 is MNHNY and CDR2 SVGAGI (reference sequence). The CDR3 loop is CASAGAGNSYEQYF. The CDR3 DNA follows: TGTGCCAGCGCTGGGGCAGGGAACTCCTACGAGCAGTACTTC.

V gene TRBV7-9 combines with J gene TRBJ2-7; 9 positions match TRBD1. The length of the CDR3 is 17 residues. With 1 base clipped from V and 0 bases from J, the junction kept 7 bases outside the gene matches. Germline V gene data show CDR1 as SEHNR and CDR2 as FQNEAQ (reference sequence). The CDR3 sequence is CASSLDGTGLSSYEQYF. In nucleotides, the CDR3 is TGTGCCAGCAGCTTAGATGGGACAGGGCTCAGCTCCTACGAGCAGTACTTC.